One and the same sample provided the 24 T cell receptor beta chains below, sequenced in a study of blood T cell repertoires in COVID-19. Some clones are missing from TCRdb's copy, which holds only in-frame ones; the method was immunoSEQ multiplex PCR. The data show over 85,000 clones, under 75% seen once. The source material was peripheral blood. These TCRs come from a woman in her sixties with acute or convalescent COVID-19.

The chain is built from TRBV28 and TRBJ1-3; 7 bases are a match to TRBD1. From germline, CDR1 is MDHEN and CDR2 SYDVKM. CDR3 length: 15 amino acids. J gave up 4 bases and V 9 bases, and 12 bases lay outside the gene matches. CDR3 region: CARGTASPLGNTIYF. The CDR3 coding sequence is TGTGCCAGAGGGACAGCGAGTCCTTTGGGAAACACCATATATTTT. The full variable domain, with the rest looked up from reference TRBV28 and TRBJ1-3, is DVKVTQSSRYLVKRTGEKVFLECVQDMDHENMFWYRQDPGLGLRLIYFSYDVKMKEKGDIPEGYSVSREKKERFSLILESASTNQTSMYLCARGTASPLGNTIYFGEGSWLTVV.

Comments on this clone: Additional DNA sequences in this sample encode the identical CDR3. This rearrangement joins TRBV7-9 to TRBJ1-6, with 8 positions matching TRBD1. V lost 4 bases, J lost 7 bases, and 3 bases stayed unmatched. This CDR3 comprises 14 residues. Germline V gene data show CDR1 as SEHNR and CDR2 as FQNEAQ (reference sequence). DNA for the CDR3: TGTGCCAGCAGCTACGGACAGGGAAATTCACCCCTCCACTTT. Translation gives CASSYGQGNSPLHF.

The chain has TRBV5-4 and TRBJ2-1; 8 bases map to TRBD1. V lost 0 bases to trimming and J lost 15 bases; unmatched junction nucleotides: 14. CDR3 length equals 15 residues. Germline V lookup: CDR1 SGHNT, CDR2 YYREEE (reference sequence). CDR3 coding DNA: TGTGCCAGCAGCTTGGCAGGACAGGGTGATCTCTATCGGTTCTTC. This encodes CASSLAGQGDLYRFF.

The chain employs TRBV28 and TRBJ2-2; TRBD2 aligns across 8 bases. Trimming at V came to 6 bases and at J to 5 bases, leaving 8 bases not matched to a gene. The CDR3 covers 15 residues. Per germline, CDR1 MDHEN and CDR2 SYDVKM. The chain's CDR3 is CASSTGGASTGELFF. CDR3 coding DNA: TGTGCCAGCAGCACCGGGGGGGCCTCTACCGGGGAGCTGTTTTTT.

The chain combines TRBV18 with TRBJ2-1, with D maybe TRBD1 (6 bases). The CDR3 runs 15 residues. Trimming cost V 2 bases and J 10 bases, with 18 bases left between them. The germline V gene has CDR1 KGHSH and CDR2 LQKENI. The CDR3 DNA sequence: TGTGCCAGCTCACCAGGACAGAGCCTAAATGCGGAGCAGTTCTTC. This gives the protein CASSPGQSLNAEQFF. Supplemented by reference TRBV18 and TRBJ2-1, the full variable domain reads NAGVMQNPRHLVRRRGQEARLRCSPMKGHSHVYWYRQLPEEGLKFMVYLQKENIIDESGMPKERFSAEFPKEGPSILRIQQVVRGDSAAYFCASSPGQSLNAEQFFGPGTRLTVL.

The gene calls are TRBV3-1 (or the pseudogene TRBV3-2) and TRBJ2-7; 7 bases match TRBD1. Germline loops: CDR1 LGHDT, CDR2 YNNKEL (reference sequence). CDR3 size: 13 residues. The junction had 3 bases not matched to a gene; V was cut back by 1 base and J by 6 bases. The CDR3 here is CASSQVPGGEQYF. CDR3 bases: TGTGCCAGCAGCCAAGTCCCAGGGGGCGAGCAGTACTTC.

The count of this clone is one. The chain employs TRBV11-2 and TRBJ2-7; no firm D call. CDR3 length: 14 residues. Germline CDR1 is SGHAT and CDR2 is FQNNGV. The V and J ends lost 5 bases and 0 bases respectively, with 11 bases between them. The CDR3 spells CASSADWSSYEQYF. CDR3 nucleotides: TGTGCCAGCAGCGCCGACTGGAGCTCCTACGAGCAGTACTTC.

This clone was counted only a few times. This rearrangement joins TRBV11-2 to TRBJ2-7; D may be TRBD1 (6 bases). CDR1 is SGHAT and CDR2 is FQNNGV in the germline V gene. This CDR3 is 16 amino acids long. V was trimmed by 5 bases and J by 6 bases, leaving 23 bases between them. The CDR3: CASSTTGSLDLVEQYF. The CDR3 DNA sequence: TGTGCCAGCAGCACGACAGGCTCATTGGACCTCGTCGAGCAGTACTTC. Full variable domain (rest looked up from reference TRBV11-2 and TRBJ2-7): EAGVAQSPRYKIIEKRQSVAFWCNPISGHATLYWYQQILGQGPKLLIQFQNNGVVDDSQLPKDRFSAERLKGVDSTLKIQPAKLEDSAVYLCASSTTGSLDLVEQYFGPGTRLTVT.

The chain links TRBV5-5 to TRBJ1-6; D is perhaps TRBD1 (6 bases). Per germline, CDR1 SGHKS and CDR2 YYEKEE (reference sequence). Between the trimmed V and J ends, which lost 4 bases and 0 bases, there was a span of 17 bases. The CDR3 has 18 residues. The CDR3 sequence is CASSRISQGSSYNSPLHF. The DNA of the CDR3 is TGTGCCAGCAGCAGAATTAGCCAGGGGAGCTCCTATAATTCACCCCTCCACTTT.

This clone showed up just once. The chain combines TRBV7-2 with TRBJ1-2; D is ambiguous. The CDR3 runs to 13 residues. Trimming left V 2 bases short and J 5 bases short, with 9 bases between. CDR1 is SGHTA, CDR2 FQGNSA, per germline. In nucleotides, the CDR3 is TGTGCCAGCAGCTTACCGGGGATATATGGCTACACCTTC. Translating it yields CASSLPGIYGYTF.

In this sample, this clone turned up many times. V is TRBV7-3 and J is TRBJ2-3; TRBD2 might be the D (5 bases). The V end was cut by 2 bases, the J end by 2 bases, with 8 bases between. The CDR3 extends over 14 amino acids. Germline CDR1 reads SGHTA; CDR2 reads FQGTGA. Here the CDR3 reads CASSLGLLTDTQYF. The DNA for the CDR3 is TGTGCCAGCAGCTTAGGACTTCTCACAGATACGCAGTATTTT.

The chain employs TRBV10-2 and TRBJ1-1, with 8 bases matching TRBD1. J was trimmed by 4 bases and V by 3 bases; bases with no gene match: 4. CDR3 size: 14 residues. Germline V gene sequence: CDR1 WSHSY, CDR2 SAAADI. For the CDR3, the DNA is TGCGCCAGCAGTGAACAGGGGGGAGGCACTGAAGCTTTCTTT. Translation gives CASSEQGGGTEAFF.

Worth noting for this clone: Other DNA variants within this sample encode the same CDR3. The chain employs TRBV12-3 or TRBV12-4 and TRBJ1-2; tentatively, D is TRBD1 (6 bases). CDR3 size: 12 residues. Deletions cut 3 bases from V and 7 bases from J, with 9 bases between. As DNA, the CDR3 is TGTGCCAGCAGTTTGTGGGGGCTTGGCTACACCTTC. Translated, it gives CASSLWGLGYTF.

About this clone: The sample carries other DNA sequences with the same CDR3. The gene calls are TRBV28 and TRBJ1-2, with D perhaps TRBD1 (5 bases). V was cut by 5 bases and J by 5 bases, with 9 bases left in between. This CDR3 region has 12 residues. Germline-derived CDR1 and CDR2 are MDHEN and SYDVKM. CDR3 DNA sequence: TGTGCCAGCAGTCTTCAGGGTTATGGCTACACCTTC. Protein product: CASSLQGYGYTF.

This clone was seen at least ten times. The chain uses TRBV5-4 and TRBJ2-7; 7 bases fit TRBD1. CDR1 is SGHNT and CDR2 is YYREEE in the germline V gene (reference sequence). V dropped 3 bases and J dropped 6; count of bases not matched to a gene: 12. The CDR3 loop spans 15 amino acids. This CDR3 is CASSSEPGQNREQYF. The CDR3 nucleotides read TGTGCCAGCAGCTCTGAACCGGGACAGAACCGCGAGCAGTACTTC.

This chain links TRBV6-1 with TRBJ1-1; tentative D call: TRBD1 (5 bases). The CDR3 is made up of 16 amino acids. Germline V gene sequence: CDR1 MNHNS, CDR2 SASEGT. Deletions cut 2 bases from V and 3 bases from J, with 16 bases between. CDR3 loop: CASSEWDLFMDTEAFF. Here the CDR3 DNA reads TGTGCCAGCAGTGAATGGGACTTATTCATGGACACTGAAGCTTTCTTT.

The chain recombines TRBV19 with TRBJ1-5; D gene uncertain. V was pared by 3 bases and J by 4 bases, with 10 bases between. The CDR3 spans 14 residues. Germline lookup yields CDR1 LNHDA and CDR2 SQIVND (reference sequence). The CDR3 region has the DNA TGTGCCAGTAGTATGGCCCAATATAATCAGCCCCAGCATTTT. Encoded protein: CASSMAQYNQPQHF. Full variable domain (outside the CDR3, taken from reference TRBV19 and TRBJ1-5): DGGITQSPKYLFRKEGQNVTLSCEQNLNHDAMYWYRQDPGQGLRLIYYSQIVNDFQKGDIAEGYSVSREKKESFPLTVTSAQKNPTAFYLCASSMAQYNQPQHFGDGTRLSIL.

The chain combines TRBV10-3 with TRBJ1-1, with D possibly TRBD1 on 6 matching bases. Per germline, CDR1 ENHRY and CDR2 SYGVKD. The V end was cut by 5 bases, the J end by 3 bases, with 22 bases between. The CDR3 is 17 residues long. The CDR3 protein is CAISRGPLLGGYTEAFF. The DNA of the CDR3 is TGTGCCATCAGTCGAGGGCCCCTCTTAGGGGGATACACTGAAGCTTTCTTT.

The J gene is TRBJ1-6, the V gene TRBV27; unclear D gene. This CDR3 spans 13 amino acids. The V gene lost 6 bases and the J gene lost 7 bases, with 10 bases spanning the gap. The germline gives CDR1 MNHEY, CDR2 SMNVEV (reference sequence). This CDR3 is CASRLVENSPLHF. CDR3 DNA sequence: TGTGCCAGCAGGCTGGTAGAGAATTCACCCCTCCACTTT.

The chain has TRBV5-1 and TRBJ1-6; possible D gene TRBD1, 6 bases. Trimming cost V 0 bases and J 8 bases, with 9 bases left between them. Germline assignment: CDR1 SGHRS and CDR2 YFSETQ. CDR3 length equals 14 residues. The CDR3 sequence is CASSLDRVDSPLHF. The CDR3 DNA follows: TGCGCCAGCAGCTTGGACAGGGTGGATTCACCCCTCCACTTT.

The count of this clone is one. V is TRBV6-6 and J is TRBJ2-6; maybe TRBD1 (6 bases). The CDR3 is 16 residues long. CDR1 and CDR2 (germline): MNHNY, SVGAGI (reference sequence). V was pared by 7 bases and J by 0 bases, with 13 bases between. CDR3 protein: CASTIAGASGANVLTF. For the CDR3, the DNA is TGTGCCAGCACCATAGCAGGGGCCTCTGGGGCCAACGTCCTGACTTTC.

This clone was recorded a few times. The rearrangement links TRBV12-2 to TRBJ1-4. TRBV12-2 is a listed pseudogene. This CDR3 has 16 amino acids. The CDR3 DNA is TGTGCAAGTCGCACAGCGGGGCAGGCCCGTAATGAAAAACTGTTTTTT. Translating gives CASRTAGQARNEKLFF.

The chain carries TRBV7-8 and TRBJ2-7, with D possibly TRBD1 on 6 matching bases. V was trimmed by 5 bases and J by 2 bases, leaving 19 bases between them. The CDR3 is 16 residues long. The germline V gene encodes CDR1 SGHVS and CDR2 FQNEAQ. CDR3 bases: TGTGCCAGCAGCCTGGGTCTACAGGGCGAACCCTACGAGCAGTACTTC. Translated: CASSLGLQGEPYEQYF.

V gene TRBV7-2 combines with J gene TRBJ1-6, with 7 bases that match TRBD1. Germline CDR1 SGHTA, CDR2 FQGNSA. Trimming took 5 bases from V and 5 from J; bases not matched to a gene: 9. This CDR3 has 16 residues. The CDR3: CASSPPGGIDNSPLHF. The DNA for the CDR3 is TGTGCCAGCAGCCCCCCAGGGGGGATTGATAATTCACCCCTCCACTTT.